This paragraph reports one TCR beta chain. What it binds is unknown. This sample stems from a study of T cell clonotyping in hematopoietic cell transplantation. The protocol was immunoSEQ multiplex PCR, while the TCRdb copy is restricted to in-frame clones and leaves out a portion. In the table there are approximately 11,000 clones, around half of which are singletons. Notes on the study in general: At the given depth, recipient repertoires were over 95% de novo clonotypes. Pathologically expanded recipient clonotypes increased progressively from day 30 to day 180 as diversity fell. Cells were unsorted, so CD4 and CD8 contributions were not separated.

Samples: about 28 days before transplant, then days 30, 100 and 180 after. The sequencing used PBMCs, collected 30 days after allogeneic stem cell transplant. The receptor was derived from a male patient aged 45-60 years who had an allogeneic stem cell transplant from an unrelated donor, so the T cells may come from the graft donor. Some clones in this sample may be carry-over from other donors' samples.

The CDR3 coding sequence is TGTGCCAGCAGCTTGAGGATTGGCGGGACAGGGGGCTTTGGCTACACCTTC. Translating it yields CASSLRIGGTGGFGYTF. The chain uses TRBV5-5 and TRBJ1-2; 12 nucleotides agree with TRBD1. The CDR3 has 17 amino acids. Germline loops: CDR1 SGHKS, CDR2 YYEKEE (reference sequence). The junction had 11 bases not matched to a gene; V was cut back by 1 base and J by 7 bases.